This entry concerns a single T cell receptor beta chain. The antigen remains undetermined. This sample is part of a study of OX40 agonist ivuxolimab in advanced cancers. Study as a whole: Averaging about 60 years in age, with a range of about 23 to 80, the cohort was about 85% male. Study results and limitations: The authors also found low normalized T-cell clonal expansion in some nonresponders. What antigens the expanded peripheral T cells recognized was never established.

The method was immunoSEQ multiplex PCR; TCRdb's version includes in-frame clones alone and lacks a portion of them. The data show 60,000 or so clones, with about 85% seen just once and 15% to 20% held by the top ten. Germline V lookup: CDR1 MNHEY, CDR2 SMNVEV (reference sequence). Trimming shortened V by 6 bases and J by 9 bases, and 21 bases separated the two germline ends. The CDR3 is 15 amino acids. This receptor was obtained from an adult with an advanced solid tumor such as melanoma, head and neck, liver or kidney cancer. V and J are TRBV27 and TRBJ1-5, with unresolved D. Here the sequenced sample was CD4+ or CD8+ T cells sorted from blood, taken in a trial of the OX40 agonist ivuxolimab. The DNA for the CDR3 is TGTGCCAGCAGAACCGCAGGCTGGGGAGTGGGGCCCCAGCATTTT. It translates to CASRTAGWGVGPQHF.